At least ten counts were recorded for the clone carrying this T cell receptor beta chain. The target antigen is unknown. V lost 4 bases and J lost 8; bases outside the gene matches: 7. This CDR3 spans 13 amino acids. Germline lookup yields CDR1 LGHDT and CDR2 YNNKEL (reference sequence). The sample is drawn from a study of CD8+CD57+ T cells in acquired aplastic anemia. About the study: Sorted cells (CD4+ and CD8+) yielded DNA amounts that averaged roughly 3 ug. Healthy donors yielded around 11 million CD4+ cell reads on average. General study results and limits: Twenty-nine CD8+ CDR3 sequences were shared between patients and controls.

Genomic DNA served as template for TCR beta VDJ and CDR3 profiling. TCRdb reprocessed the reads with MiXCR, giving one entry per CDR3 protein. The repertoire includes about 190,000 distinct CDR3 sequences, roughly half of them detected once, and about a sixth sits in the top ten. This chain links TRBV3-1 with TRBJ1-2, with 7 bases identical to TRBD1. The receptor's source is a human donor in good health, serving as a control. The sequencing input was sorted CD4+, CD8+, or CD8+CD57+ T cells (not recorded which) from PBMCs. The DNA for the CDR3 is TGTGCCAGCAGCCTTACAGGGGTTAGGGGCTACACCTTC. Translation: CASSLTGVRGYTF.